This T cell receptor (beta chain) was identified in a study of cytomegalovirus exposure and HLA in healthy donors. TCRdb keeps only in-frame clones here, not all; method: immunoSEQ multiplex PCR. The sample lists fewer than 200,000 clones; 85% were seen once. Study outcomes and limitations: Subsequent analysis revealed that first-cohort TCR clusters tended to co-occur in the 120 or so validation repertoires. Listed as cytomegalovirus-associated were approximately 160 TCR beta chains.

This clone was seen only once. Its antigen is unidentified. The sequence was obtained from a man between 18 and 29 years old in good health and CMV-seropositive. The sequenced material came from PBMCs.

CDR3 residues: CASSPPRDINEQFF. In DNA form, the CDR3 reads TGTGCCAGCAGCCCCCCCCGGGACATCAATGAGCAGTTCTTC. The chain is built from TRBV9 and TRBJ2-1, with D perhaps TRBD1 (6 bases). Germline-derived CDR1 and CDR2 are SGDLS and YYNGEE. V gave up 4 bases and J gave up 6 bases, with 14 bases separating them. The CDR3 has 14 amino acids.